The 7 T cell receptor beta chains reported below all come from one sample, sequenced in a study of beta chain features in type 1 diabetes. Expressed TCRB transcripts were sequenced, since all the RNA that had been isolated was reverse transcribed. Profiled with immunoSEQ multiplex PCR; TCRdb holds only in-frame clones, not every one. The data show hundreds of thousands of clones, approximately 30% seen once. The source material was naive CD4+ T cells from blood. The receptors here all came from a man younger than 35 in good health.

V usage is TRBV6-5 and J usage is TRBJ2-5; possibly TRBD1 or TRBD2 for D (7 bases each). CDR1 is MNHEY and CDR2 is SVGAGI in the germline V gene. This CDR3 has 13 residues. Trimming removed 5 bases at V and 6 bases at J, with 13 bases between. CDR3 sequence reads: CASSPQGGKTQYF. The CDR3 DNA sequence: TGTGCCAGCAGTCCTCAGGGGGGGAAGACCCAGTACTTC.

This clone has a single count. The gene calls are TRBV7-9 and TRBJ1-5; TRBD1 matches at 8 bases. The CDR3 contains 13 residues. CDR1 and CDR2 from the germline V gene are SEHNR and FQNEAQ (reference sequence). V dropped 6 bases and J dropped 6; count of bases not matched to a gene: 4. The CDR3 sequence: CASSPTGVQPQHF. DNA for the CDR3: TGTGCCAGCAGTCCGACAGGGGTTCAGCCCCAGCATTTT.

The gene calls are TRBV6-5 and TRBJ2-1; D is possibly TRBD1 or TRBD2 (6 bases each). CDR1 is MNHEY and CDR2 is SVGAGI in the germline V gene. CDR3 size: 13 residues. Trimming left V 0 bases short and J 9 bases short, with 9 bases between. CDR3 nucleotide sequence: TGTGCCAGCAGTTACTCGTCGGGGGCTGAGCAGTTCTTC. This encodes CASSYSSGAEQFF.

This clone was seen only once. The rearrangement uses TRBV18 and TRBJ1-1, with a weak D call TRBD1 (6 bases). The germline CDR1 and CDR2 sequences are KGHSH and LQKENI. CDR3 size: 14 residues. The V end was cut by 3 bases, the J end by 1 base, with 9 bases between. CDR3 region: CASSPVQGNTEAFF. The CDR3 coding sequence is TGTGCCAGCTCACCGGTACAGGGGAACACTGAAGCTTTCTTT.

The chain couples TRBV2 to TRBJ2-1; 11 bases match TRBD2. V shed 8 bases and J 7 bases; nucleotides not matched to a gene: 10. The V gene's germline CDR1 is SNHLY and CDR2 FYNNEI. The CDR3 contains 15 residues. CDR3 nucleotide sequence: TGTGCCAGCGCCTCCGGGACTAGCGGTTTTAATGAGCAGTTCTTC. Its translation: CASASGTSGFNEQFF. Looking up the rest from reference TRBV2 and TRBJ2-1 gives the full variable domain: EPEVTQTPSHQVTQMGQEVILRCVPISNHLYFYWYRQILGQKVEFLVSFYNNEISEKSEIFDDQFSVERPDGSNFTLKIRSTKLEDSAMYFCASASGTSGFNEQFFGPGTRLTVL.

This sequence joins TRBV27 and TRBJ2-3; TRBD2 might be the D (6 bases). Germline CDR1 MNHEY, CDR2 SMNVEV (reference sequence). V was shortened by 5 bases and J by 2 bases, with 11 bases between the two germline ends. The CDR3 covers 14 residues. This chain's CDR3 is CASSLAGLTDTQYF. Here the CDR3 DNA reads TGTGCCAGCAGTCTCGCGGGACTCACAGATACGCAGTATTTT.

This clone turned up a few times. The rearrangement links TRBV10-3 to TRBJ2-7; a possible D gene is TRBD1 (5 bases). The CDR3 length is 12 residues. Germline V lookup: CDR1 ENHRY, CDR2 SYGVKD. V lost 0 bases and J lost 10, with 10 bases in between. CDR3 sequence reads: CAISESGDSQYF. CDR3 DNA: TGTGCCATCAGTGAGTCAGGAGACAGTCAGTACTTC.